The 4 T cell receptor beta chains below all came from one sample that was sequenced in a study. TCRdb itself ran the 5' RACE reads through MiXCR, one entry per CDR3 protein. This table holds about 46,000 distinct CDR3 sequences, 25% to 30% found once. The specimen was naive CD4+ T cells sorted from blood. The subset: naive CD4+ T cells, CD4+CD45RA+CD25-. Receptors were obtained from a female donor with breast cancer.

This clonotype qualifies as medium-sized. This CDR3 is CASIRTGGTEAFF. For the CDR3, the DNA is TGTGCCAGCATACGGACAGGGGGGACTGAAGCTTTCTTT. The genes are TRBV12-3 or TRBV12-4 and TRBJ1-1, with 10 bases matching TRBD1. J gave up 5 bases and V 7 bases, and 4 bases lay outside the gene matches. The CDR3 contains 13 residues.

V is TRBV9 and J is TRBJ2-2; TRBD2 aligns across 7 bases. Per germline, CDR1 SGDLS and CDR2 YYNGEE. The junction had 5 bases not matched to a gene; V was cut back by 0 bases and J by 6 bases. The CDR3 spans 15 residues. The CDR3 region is CASSVAAGGAGELFF. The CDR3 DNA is TGTGCCAGCAGCGTAGCAGCTGGGGGGGCCGGGGAGCTGTTTTTT.

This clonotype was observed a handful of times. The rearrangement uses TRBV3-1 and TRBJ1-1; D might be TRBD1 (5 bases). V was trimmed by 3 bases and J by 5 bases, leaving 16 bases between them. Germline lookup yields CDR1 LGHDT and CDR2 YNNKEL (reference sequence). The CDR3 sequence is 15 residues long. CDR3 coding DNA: TGTGCCAGCAGCCAGGAAGGGGACCTGGGGACTGAAGCTTTCTTT. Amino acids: CASSQEGDLGTEAFF.

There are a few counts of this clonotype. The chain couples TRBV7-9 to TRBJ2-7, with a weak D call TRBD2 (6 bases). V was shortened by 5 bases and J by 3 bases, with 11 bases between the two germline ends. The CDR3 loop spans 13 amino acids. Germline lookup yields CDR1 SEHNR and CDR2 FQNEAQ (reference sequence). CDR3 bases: TGTGCCAGCAGCCCGGGGACTTACTACGAGCAGTACTTC. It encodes CASSPGTYYEQYF.